This T cell receptor (beta chain) emerged from a study of cytomegalovirus exposure and HLA in healthy donors. CDR1 and CDR2 from the germline V gene are SEHNR and FQNEAQ (reference sequence). This CDR3 is 16 amino acids long. The V end lost 4 bases, the J end lost 0 bases, and 12 bases lay between the germline ends. Notes on the study in general: Sequencing depth roughly uniform across donors was assumed in presence/absence analyses. Based on reports, TCR beta sequences accurately predicted HLA-A and HLA-B alleles for most subjects. Because they were indistinguishable, some V segments, including TRBV6-2 and TRBV6-3, were excluded.

Both 60 Vbeta primers and 13 Jbeta primers went into the PCR. Here immunoSEQ multiplex PCR was the method, and the copy in TCRdb shows in-frame clones only, minus some. The top ten hold approximately 1.5% of the sample, which has approximately 180,000 clones, around nine tenths seen once. Comment on this clone: What it recognizes is unknown.

The chain combines TRBV7-9 with TRBJ1-4; maybe TRBD1 (5 bases). The receptor comes from a young woman in good health and CMV-seronegative. The sequenced sample consisted of PBMCs. Written as DNA, the CDR3 is TGTGCCAGCAGCTCAGGGACTGCAGCAACTAATGAAAAACTGTTTTTT. It encodes CASSSGTAATNEKLFF.